The 11 T cell receptor beta chains below all came from one sample that was sequenced in a study of T cell responses to AZD1222 COVID-19 vaccine. Profiling relied on immunoSEQ multiplex PCR, and the TCRdb table lists in-frame clones only, not all of them. Here the sample spans roughly 80,000 clones, 85% to 90% being singletons. Sequencing used peripheral blood, obtained 28 days after the second AZD1222 dose. These receptors originate from an adult who received the AZD1222 COVID-19 vaccine.

This clone was found once. The chain has TRBV28 and TRBJ1-5, with 8 bases matching TRBD1. Germline trimming cut 4 bases from V and 6 bases from J; bases unmatched to any gene: 8. This CDR3 comprises 15 residues. Germline-derived CDR1 and CDR2 are MDHEN and SYDVKM. The CDR3 nucleotides are TGTGCCAGCAGTTCCTACGGACAGGGAGGTCAGCCCCAGCATTTT. Translating it yields CASSSYGQGGQPQHF.

This clone was counted a few times. This chain uses TRBV5-1 with TRBJ2-7; 8 bases are shared with TRBD2. Trimming at V came to 4 bases and at J to 0 bases, leaving 9 bases not matched to a gene. Germline V gene sequence: CDR1 SGHRS, CDR2 YFSETQ. This CDR3 spans 16 amino acids. The CDR3 spells CASSPSGLARSYEQYF. CDR3 nucleotide sequence: TGCGCCAGCAGCCCTTCTGGACTAGCCCGCTCCTACGAGCAGTACTTC.

V and J are TRBV30 and TRBJ2-7; 8 nucleotides agree with TRBD1. The CDR3 totals 13 residues. The ends lost 5 bases at V and 3 bases at J; junction bases unmatched: 6. Germline assignment: CDR1 GTSNPN and CDR2 SVGIG (reference sequence). Here the CDR3 DNA reads TGTGCCTGGCTGGACAGGGCCGTCTACGAGCAGTACTTC. Protein sequence: CAWLDRAVYEQYF.

The V call is TRBV14, the J call TRBJ2-7; 9 bases are a match to TRBD1. V lost 3 bases and J lost 3; bases outside the gene matches: 6. The CDR3 consists of 15 residues. Germline lookup yields CDR1 SGHDN and CDR2 FVKESK. The CDR3 is CASSQSYRGLYEQYF. The DNA for the CDR3 is TGTGCCAGCAGCCAGAGCTACAGGGGGCTCTACGAGCAGTACTTC.

The chain joins TRBV28 to TRBJ2-1, with D possibly matching TRBD2 (6 bases). The CDR3 totals 14 residues. Trimming shortened V by 5 bases and J by 3 bases, and 11 bases separated the two germline ends. Germline V CDR1 and CDR2: MDHEN, SYDVKM. CDR3 in DNA: TGTGCCAGCAGTCCTTTGGACTACTACAATGAGCAGTTCTTC. Its translation is CASSPLDYYNEQFF.

The chain couples TRBV5-1 to TRBJ2-7, with TRBD2 identical over 8 bases. The germline V gene has CDR1 SGHRS and CDR2 YFSETQ. Trimming took 4 bases from V and 1 from J; bases not matched to a gene: 7. The CDR3 loop spans 15 amino acids. This chain's CDR3 is CASSVGTSDSYEQYF. CDR3 sequence (DNA): TGCGCCAGCAGCGTCGGGACTAGTGATTCCTACGAGCAGTACTTC.

The rearrangement uses TRBV4-1 and TRBJ1-1; D remains unclear. The CDR3 extends over 16 amino acids. With 3 bases removed from V and 1 base from J, the gap between germline ends came to 15 bases. Germline V gene lookup returns CDR1 MGHRA and CDR2 YSYEKL. The CDR3 here is CASSQRIVRRNTEAFF. The DNA of the CDR3 is TGCGCCAGCAGCCAGCGTATTGTCAGGAGGAACACTGAAGCTTTCTTT.

The rearrangement links TRBV11-2 to TRBJ2-7, with D unresolved. CDR1 SGHAT and CDR2 FQNNGV come from the germline V gene. The length of the CDR3 is 14 residues. Trimming took off 2 bases at V and 3 bases at J, with 11 bases between the two ends. The CDR3 sequence: CASSLIGSNYEQYF. DNA for the CDR3: TGTGCCAGCAGCTTAATCGGCAGCAACTACGAGCAGTACTTC.

The V gene is TRBV21-1, the J gene TRBJ2-3; the table's D call, TRBD2, has no DNA check behind it. TRBV21-1 represents a pseudogene. There are 16 residues in the CDR3. The CDR3 region is CASSNSTSGGPDTQYF. CDR3 nucleotide sequence: TGTGCCAGCAGCAATTCCACTAGCGGGGGGCCAGATACGCAGTATTTT.

This rearrangement joins TRBV9 to TRBJ2-2; D gene uncertain. CDR1 and CDR2 (germline): SGDLS, YYNGEE. The CDR3 loop spans 15 amino acids. Trimming removed 0 bases from V and 6 bases from J, with 12 bases in between. CDR3 nucleotide sequence: TGTGCCAGCAGCGTAGTCGGTGGTAACCCCGGGGAGCTGTTTTTT. Protein product: CASSVVGGNPGELFF.

This chain uses TRBV6-5 with TRBJ1-1; 7 bases match TRBD1. CDR3 length: 12 residues. The germline V gene encodes CDR1 MNHEY and CDR2 SVGAGI. V shed 10 bases and J 1 base; nucleotides not matched to a gene: 3. CDR3 sequence (DNA): TGTGCCACCTGGACAGGGAACACTGAAGCTTTCTTT. Amino acid sequence: CATWTGNTEAFF.